A single sample gave rise to the 17 T cell receptor beta chains below, sequenced in a study of T cell responses to AZD1222 COVID-19 vaccine. TCRdb's copy holds only in-frame clones and misses some; the assay was immunoSEQ multiplex PCR. The table lists 120,000 to 150,000 clones, roughly 88% of them singletons. The sample here was peripheral blood, taken on day 0 of AZD1222 vaccination. All receptors derive from an adult in good health.

The rearrangement links TRBV9 to TRBJ1-1, with TRBD1 matching 7 bases. V trimming: 4 bases; J trimming: 5 bases; junction bases outside the gene matches: 11. This CDR3 is built from 15 residues. Per the germline V gene, CDR1 is SGDLS and CDR2 is YYNGEE. Written as DNA, the CDR3 is TGTGCCAGCAGCTACTCGTACAGGGGAACAACTGAAGCTTTCTTT. It yields the protein CASSYSYRGTTEAFF.

This clone was seen a handful of times. The CDR3 nucleotides are TGCGCCAGCAGCCAAGGGGGAGATACGCAGTATTTT. Its protein product is CASSQGGDTQYF. The chain links TRBV4-3 to TRBJ2-3; D remains ambiguous. V lost 1 base and J lost 5, with 4 bases in between. Germline V lookup: CDR1 LGHNA, CDR2 YSLEER. This CDR3 has 12 amino acids.

The chain joins TRBV5-1 to TRBJ1-2; 8 nucleotides line up with TRBD1. Germline-derived CDR1 and CDR2 are SGHRS and YFSETQ. CDR3 length equals 14 residues. With V trimmed by 2 bases and J by 1 base, 1 base remained unmatched. CDR3 bases: TGCGCCAGCAGCTTCGGACAGGGTAACTATGGCTACACCTTC. Its protein is CASSFGQGNYGYTF.

V gene TRBV11-2 combines with J gene TRBJ1-1; 9 positions agree with TRBD1. Trimming removed 5 bases from V and 1 base from J; junction bases left unmatched: 11. The germline V gene encodes CDR1 SGHAT and CDR2 FQNNGV. The CDR3 has 17 amino acids. The CDR3 nucleotides are TGTGCCAGCAGCCCAGGGACAGGGTGGCCCACGAACACTGAAGCTTTCTTT. Encoded protein: CASSPGTGWPTNTEAFF.

This rearrangement joins TRBV11-2 to TRBJ2-5; tentatively, D is TRBD1 or TRBD2 (5 bases each). This CDR3 region has 16 residues. From germline, CDR1 is SGHAT and CDR2 FQNNGV. The germline V and J ends were trimmed by 4 bases and 5 bases, with 20 bases remaining between them. The CDR3 region has the DNA TGTGCCAGCAGCTGGCAGAAGGGTGGGGGAGACGAGACCCAGTACTTC. This translates into CASSWQKGGGDETQYF.

The chain recombines TRBV5-6 with TRBJ1-2; 8 bases map to TRBD1. V dropped 4 bases and J dropped 8; count of bases not matched to a gene: 10. The CDR3 loop spans 14 amino acids. Germline V gives CDR1 SGHDT, CDR2 YYEEEE. The CDR3 sequence: CASSILQGVRGYTF. CDR3 DNA: TGTGCCAGCAGCATTCTACAGGGGGTGCGAGGCTACACCTTC.

The genes are TRBV5-1 and TRBJ1-6; the D gene is possibly TRBD1 (5 bases). V lost 4 bases and J 7 bases, leaving 18 bases between the germline ends. The CDR3 is 16 residues long. The V gene's germline CDR1 is SGHRS and CDR2 YFSETQ. The CDR3, as DNA: TGCGCCAGCAGCGACCCCCGGGGACCAGGAAATTCACCCCTCCACTTT. As protein: CASSDPRGPGNSPLHF.

The V and J genes are TRBV11-2 and TRBJ2-7; 10 bases align to TRBD1. The germline CDR1 and CDR2 sequences are SGHAT and FQNNGV. The CDR3 contains 15 residues. Trimming removed 5 bases from V and 4 bases from J; junction bases left unmatched: 8. CDR3 nucleotide sequence: TGTGCCAGCAGCCCCACCGGGACAGGGGTATACGAGCAGTACTTC. Its translation is CASSPTGTGVYEQYF.

V usage is TRBV6-5 and J usage is TRBJ2-1, with TRBD1 matching over 10 bases. V lost 5 bases and J lost 8; bases outside the gene matches: 9. The CDR3 has 15 residues. The germline V gene has CDR1 MNHEY and CDR2 SVGAGI. CDR3 DNA: TGTGCCAGCAGTAGTCCGGGACAGGGGTTCTATGAGCAGTTCTTC. It is translated as CASSSPGQGFYEQFF.

The chain links TRBV9 to TRBJ2-1; no definite D call. Germline V gene sequence: CDR1 SGDLS, CDR2 YYNGEE. CDR3 size: 16 residues. The V and J ends lost 0 bases and 3 bases respectively, with 13 bases between them. The CDR3 spells CASSVGGLGGYNEQFF. CDR3 DNA sequence: TGTGCCAGCAGCGTAGGAGGCCTGGGCGGCTACAATGAGCAGTTCTTC.

The V and J genes are TRBV7-2 and TRBJ2-3, with a weak D call TRBD1 (6 bases). CDR1 is SGHTA, CDR2 FQGNSA, per germline. CDR3 length: 14 amino acids. Trimming took off 2 bases at V and 0 bases at J, with 6 bases between the two ends. CDR3 amino acids: CASSLQGSTDTQYF. For the CDR3, the DNA is TGTGCCAGCAGCTTACAGGGGAGCACAGATACGCAGTATTTT. Based on the CDR3 plus reference TRBV7-2 and TRBJ2-3, the full variable domain is GAGVSQSPSNKVTEKGKDVELRCDPISGHTALYWYRQSLGQGLEFLIYFQGNSAPDKSGLPSDRFSAERTGGSVSTLTIQRTQQEDSAVYLCASSLQGSTDTQYFGPGTRLTVL.

The CDR3 region has the DNA TGTGCCAGCAGCGTAGCAGAGGGCGGCACGCAGTATTTT. Translated: CASSVAEGGTQYF. This chain connects TRBV9 to TRBJ2-3; a weak D match, TRBD2 (5 bases). Trimming removed 0 bases from V and 9 bases from J, with 11 bases in between. The germline gives CDR1 SGDLS, CDR2 YYNGEE. The CDR3 has 13 amino acids. Drawing the rest from reference TRBV9 and TRBJ2-3, the complete variable domain is DSGVTQTPKHLITATGQRVTLRCSPRSGDLSVYWYQQSLDQGLQFLIQYYNGEERAKGNILERFSAQQFPDLHSELNLSSLELGDSALYFCASSVAEGGTQYFGPGTRLTVL.

The J gene is TRBJ2-1, the V gene TRBV10-3, with 15 bases fitting TRBD2. CDR1 and CDR2 (germline): ENHRY, SYGVKD. V lost 6 bases and J lost 7; bases outside the gene matches: 13. The CDR3 runs to 18 residues. In DNA, the CDR3 is TGTGCCATCAGCGGGACTAGCGGGGGGCCAAAGCTCCCGAATGAGCAGTTCTTC. Translation gives CAISGTSGGPKLPNEQFF.

This sequence joins TRBV11-3 and TRBJ2-2, with TRBD1 matching over 10 bases. The germline V gene has CDR1 SGHNT and CDR2 YENEEA. Unmatched junction bases numbered 6, after V lost 1 base and J lost 7 bases. The length of the CDR3 is 16 residues. DNA for the CDR3: TGTGCCAGCAGCTTAGGGGGGACAGGGGTCGTCGGGGAGCTGTTTTTT. Residues: CASSLGGTGVVGELFF.

The chain combines TRBV7-2 with TRBJ2-3; 7 positions agree with TRBD1. The CDR3 is made up of 15 amino acids. CDR1 is SGHTA, CDR2 FQGNSA, per germline. Unmatched junction bases numbered 8, after V lost 5 bases and J lost 3 bases. CDR3 sequence (DNA): TGTGCCAGCAGCCTCTCCGTGGGACAGACAGATACGCAGTATTTT. It codes for CASSLSVGQTDTQYF.

V usage is TRBV29-1 and J usage is TRBJ1-2; 10 bases are shared with TRBD1. V shed 4 bases and J 4 bases; nucleotides not matched to a gene: 12. The CDR3 is made up of 16 amino acids. CDR1 SQVTM and CDR2 ANQGSEA come from the germline V gene. DNA for the CDR3: TGCAGCGTTGTACGTGGGACAGGGGTTGGGGGCTATGGCTACACCTTC. As protein: CSVVRGTGVGGYGYTF.

The rearrangement joins TRBV7-2 to TRBJ1-2; 9 nucleotides match TRBD1. In germline, CDR1 is SGHTA, CDR2 FQGNSA. The CDR3 has 14 amino acids. Trimming removed 5 bases from V and 6 bases from J; junction bases left unmatched: 7. The CDR3 DNA follows: TGTGCCAGCAGCACCCGGGACAGGGTTAATGGCTACACCTTC. Translated, it gives CASSTRDRVNGYTF.